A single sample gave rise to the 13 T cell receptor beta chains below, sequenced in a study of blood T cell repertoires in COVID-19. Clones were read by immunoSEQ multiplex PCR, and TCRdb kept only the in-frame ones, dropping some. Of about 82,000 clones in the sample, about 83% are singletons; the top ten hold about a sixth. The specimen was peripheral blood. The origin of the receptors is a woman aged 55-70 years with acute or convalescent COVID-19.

CDR3 sequence (DNA): TGTGCCAGTAGTGGCCCTTCGGGAGTTGACAATGAGCAGTTCTTC. It specifies CASSGPSGVDNEQFF. The V gene is TRBV19, the J gene TRBJ2-1; tentative D call: TRBD2 (6 bases). Per the germline V gene, CDR1 is LNHDA and CDR2 is SQIVND (reference sequence). The CDR3 totals 15 residues. The ends were cut back, 5 bases at V and 5 bases at J, with 16 bases in the middle.

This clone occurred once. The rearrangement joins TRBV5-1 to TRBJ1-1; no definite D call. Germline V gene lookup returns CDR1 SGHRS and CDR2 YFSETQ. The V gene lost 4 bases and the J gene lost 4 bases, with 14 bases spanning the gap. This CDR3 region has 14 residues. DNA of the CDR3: TGCGCCAGCAGCCCGCCCACTTTCTCCACTGAAGCTTTCTTT. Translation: CASSPPTFSTEAFF.

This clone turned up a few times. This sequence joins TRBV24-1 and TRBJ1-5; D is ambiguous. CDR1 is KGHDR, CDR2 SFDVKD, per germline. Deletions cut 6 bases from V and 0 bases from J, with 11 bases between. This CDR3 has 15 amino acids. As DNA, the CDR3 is TGTGCCACCAGTCCAGGTGGGTTTAGCAATCAGCCCCAGCATTTT. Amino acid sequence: CATSPGGFSNQPQHF.

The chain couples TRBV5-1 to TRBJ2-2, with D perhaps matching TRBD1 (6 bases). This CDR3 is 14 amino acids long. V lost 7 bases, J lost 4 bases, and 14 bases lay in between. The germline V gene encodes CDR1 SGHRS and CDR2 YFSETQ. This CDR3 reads CASGRTVATGELFF. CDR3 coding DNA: TGCGCCAGCGGCCGGACAGTCGCCACCGGGGAGCTGTTTTTT.

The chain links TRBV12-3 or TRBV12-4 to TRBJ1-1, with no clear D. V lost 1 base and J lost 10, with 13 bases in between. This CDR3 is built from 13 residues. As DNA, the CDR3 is TGTGCCAGCAGTTTAGACCCACCCGGTGTAGCTTTCTTT. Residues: CASSLDPPGVAFF.

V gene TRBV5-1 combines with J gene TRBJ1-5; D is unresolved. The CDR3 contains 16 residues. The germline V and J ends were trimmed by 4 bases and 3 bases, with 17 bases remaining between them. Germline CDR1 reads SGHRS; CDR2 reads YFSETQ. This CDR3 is CASSLAGAGYNQPQHF. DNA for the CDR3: TGCGCCAGCAGCCTCGCGGGTGCCGGATACAATCAGCCCCAGCATTTT.

In nucleotides, the CDR3 is TGTGCCAGCAGCTCCTCAGGGGGCACGAGTACTGAAGCTTTCTTT. Translated: CASSSSGGTSTEAFF. The chain employs TRBV11-3 and TRBJ1-1; 8 nucleotides align to TRBD1. Germline V CDR1 and CDR2: SGHNT, YENEEA. The junction had 9 bases not matched to a gene; V was cut back by 4 bases and J by 5 bases. This CDR3 comprises 15 residues.

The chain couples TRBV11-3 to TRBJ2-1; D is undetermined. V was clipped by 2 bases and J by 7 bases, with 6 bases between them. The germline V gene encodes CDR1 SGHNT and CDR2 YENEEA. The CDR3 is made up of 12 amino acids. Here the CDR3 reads CASSLIRNEQFF. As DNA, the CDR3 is TGTGCCAGCAGCTTAATACGGAATGAGCAGTTCTTC.

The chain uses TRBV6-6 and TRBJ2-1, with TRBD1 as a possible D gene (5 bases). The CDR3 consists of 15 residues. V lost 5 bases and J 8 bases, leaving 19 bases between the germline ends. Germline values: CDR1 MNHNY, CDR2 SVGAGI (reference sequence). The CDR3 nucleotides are TGTGCCAGCAGTAACAGGAACATGGGCAAGGATGAGCAGTTCTTC. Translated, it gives CASSNRNMGKDEQFF.

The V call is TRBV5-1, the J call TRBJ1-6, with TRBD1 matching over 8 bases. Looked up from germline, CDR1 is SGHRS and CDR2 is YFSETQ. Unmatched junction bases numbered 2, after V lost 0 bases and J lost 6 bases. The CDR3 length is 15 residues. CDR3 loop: CASSLGDRFNSPLHF. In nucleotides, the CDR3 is TGCGCCAGCAGCTTGGGGGACAGGTTTAATTCACCCCTCCACTTT.

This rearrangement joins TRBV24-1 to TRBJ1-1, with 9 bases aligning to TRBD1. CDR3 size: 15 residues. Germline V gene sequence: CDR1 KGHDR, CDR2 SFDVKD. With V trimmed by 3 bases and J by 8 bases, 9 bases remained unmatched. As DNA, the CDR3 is TGTGCCACCAGTGATGAGAGACAGGGGGGATACGAAGCTTTCTTT. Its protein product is CATSDERQGGYEAFF.

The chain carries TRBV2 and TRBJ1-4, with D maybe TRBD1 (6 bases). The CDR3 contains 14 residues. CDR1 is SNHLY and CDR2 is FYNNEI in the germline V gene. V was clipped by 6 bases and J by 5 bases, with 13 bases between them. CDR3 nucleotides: TGTGCCAGCAGCCTCGCAGGGACAAATGAAAAACTGTTTTTT. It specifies CASSLAGTNEKLFF. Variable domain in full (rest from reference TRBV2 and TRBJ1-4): EPEVTQTPSHQVTQMGQEVILRCVPISNHLYFYWYRQILGQKVEFLVSFYNNEISEKSEIFDDQFSVERPDGSNFTLKIRSTKLEDSAMYFCASSLAGTNEKLFFGSGTQLSVL.

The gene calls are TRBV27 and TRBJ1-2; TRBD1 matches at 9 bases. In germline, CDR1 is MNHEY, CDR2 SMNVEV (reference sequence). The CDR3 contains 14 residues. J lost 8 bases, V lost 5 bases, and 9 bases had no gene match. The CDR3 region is CASSPRRQGGGYTF. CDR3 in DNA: TGTGCCAGCAGTCCACGTAGACAGGGGGGAGGCTACACCTTC.